The entry below describes one T cell receptor beta chain. Per the authors' pipeline: Quantification of nucleated cells was approximated via reference gene primer amplification. Sequenced by immunoSEQ multiplex PCR; TCRdb stores in-frame clones only, minus some. The V and J calls and clone size are taken from that table; D and trimming were inferred from the DNA. The sample has roughly 200,000 clones, about four fifths seen once. The data belong to a study of blood T cell repertoires in COVID-19. Background on the study: Spain, Italy and the United States supplied samples that represented acute and convalescent COVID-19. Sample material is recorded as cDNA or gDNA derived from T cells, B-cell-depleted T cells, or PBMCs.

Seattle patients were enrolled during active infection and followed longitudinally. The germline V gene has CDR1 LNHDA and CDR2 SQIVND (reference sequence). The CDR3 has 15 residues. J lost 1 base, V lost 7 bases, and 5 bases had no gene match. The source is a woman in her thirties or forties with COVID-19, enrolled during active disease. V gene TRBV19 combines with J gene TRBJ2-2; 8 bases agree with TRBD2. Sequenced input: peripheral blood. CDR3 sequence: CASKAGEKNTGELFF. The CDR3, as DNA: TGTGCCAGTAAAGCGGGAGAGAAGAACACCGGGGAGCTGTTTTTT.